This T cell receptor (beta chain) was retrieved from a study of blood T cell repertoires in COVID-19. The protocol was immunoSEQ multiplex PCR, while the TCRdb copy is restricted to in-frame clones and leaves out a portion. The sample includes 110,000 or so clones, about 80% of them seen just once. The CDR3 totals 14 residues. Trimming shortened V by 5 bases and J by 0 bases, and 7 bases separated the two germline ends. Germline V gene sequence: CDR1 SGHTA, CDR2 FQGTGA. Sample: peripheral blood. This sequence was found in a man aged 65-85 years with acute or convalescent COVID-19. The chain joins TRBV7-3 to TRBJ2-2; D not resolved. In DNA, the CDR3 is TGTGCCAGCAGCCCAAATCCGAACACCGGGGAGCTGTTTTTT. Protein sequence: CASSPNPNTGELFF. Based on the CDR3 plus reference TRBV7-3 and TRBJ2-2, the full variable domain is GAGVSQTPSNKVTEKGKYVELRCDPISGHTALYWYRQSLGQGPEFLIYFQGTGAADDSGLPNDRFFAVRPEGSVSTLKIQRTERGDSAVYLCASSPNPNTGELFFGEGSRLTVL.